This TCR beta chain was found in a study of T cell repertoires in ileal Crohn's disease. In the study overall: Patients had a median roughly 8-year disease duration, and less than 40% were active smokers. About half of patients got postoperative therapy: approximately twelve thiopurines, around 20 anti-TNF.

Profiled with immunoSEQ multiplex PCR; TCRdb holds only in-frame clones, not every one. In the table there are 17,000 or so clones, about 86% of which are singletons. Comment on this clone: Antigen: not known.

V lost 4 bases and J 1 base, leaving 15 bases between the germline ends. Germline V gene data show CDR1 as SGHVS and CDR2 as FQNEAQ. CDR3 length equals 16 residues. The study, taken as a whole, reports: Compared with non-smokers, active smokers at surgery showed more clonal expansions.

V is TRBV7-8 and J is TRBJ2-3; D may be TRBD1 (5 bases). Sequencing used ileal tissue. This clonotype was obtained from an adult with Crohn's disease. The CDR3 reads CASSWVKGRGTDTQYF. The CDR3 bases are TGTGCCAGCAGCTGGGTTAAGGGGCGCGGCACAGATACGCAGTATTTT.